Following are 2 T cell receptor beta chains from one sample sequenced in a study of blood T cell repertoires in COVID-19. The table came from immunoSEQ multiplex PCR; TCRdb's copy has only in-frame clones and leaves some out. The sample lists approximately 270,000 clones; 85% to 90% were seen once. The material sequenced was peripheral blood. All receptors derive from a young man with acute or convalescent COVID-19.

CDR3 sequence: CASSPGTGAIYGYTF. DNA for the CDR3: TGTGCCAGCAGTCCAGGTACAGGTGCAATTTATGGCTACACCTTC. The chain employs TRBV28 and TRBJ1-2, with D possibly matching TRBD1 (5 bases). V was clipped by 5 bases and J by 5 bases, with 18 bases between them. From germline, CDR1 is MDHEN and CDR2 SYDVKM. The CDR3 is made up of 15 amino acids.

V and J are TRBV27 and TRBJ1-5; D uncertain. Trimming pared 3 bases from V and 4 bases from J, leaving 16 bases between. The CDR3 covers 16 residues. The germline V gene has CDR1 MNHEY and CDR2 SMNVEV (reference sequence). The CDR3 sequence is CASSFVPRSRNQPQHF. DNA of the CDR3: TGTGCCAGCAGTTTCGTCCCTAGGAGTAGAAATCAGCCCCAGCATTTT.